Reported below is one T cell receptor (beta chain). V shed 1 base and J shed 3 bases, with 11 bases lying between them. Germline V gene data show CDR1 as SGHKS and CDR2 as YYEKEE (reference sequence). The CDR3 sequence is 14 residues long. This record belongs to a study of blood T cell repertoires in COVID-19. Across the whole study: Italy, Spain and the United States were the sources of the convalescent and acute COVID-19 samples. In each case, the material was cDNA or gDNA derived from T cells, B-cell-depleted T cells, or PBMCs.

Libraries were prepared by immunoSEQ multiplex PCR; TCRdb keeps only in-frame clonotypes and omits some of them. The repertoire consists of 230,000 or so clones, with around 83% occurring once and the leading ten covering under 2.5%. The sample consisted of peripheral blood. The chain recombines TRBV5-5 with TRBJ2-7; TRBD1 is a possible D gene (6 bases). The source is a man in his forties who had recovered from COVID-19. CDR3 nucleotide sequence: TGTGCCAGCAGCTTGAATTCACAGGGCTACGAGCAGTACTTC. The encoded protein is CASSLNSQGYEQYF.